This TCR beta chain stems from a study of sequential checkpoint blockade in melanoma. Method: immunoSEQ multiplex PCR; TCRdb's copy keeps in-frame clones and lacks some. The sample lists 20,000 or so clones, 65% to 75% occurring once. Germline values: CDR1 LGHNA, CDR2 YSLEER. The CDR3 covers 13 residues. The V end lost 2 bases, the J end lost 5 bases, and 9 bases lay between the germline ends. This sample's treatment: randomized to nivolumab then ipilimumab (arm A) or the reverse (arm B). The V call is TRBV4-3, the J call TRBJ1-1, with D possibly being TRBD1 (6 bases). This receptor was identified in a human donor with melanoma. The sequences come from CD8+ T cells sorted from blood (inferred from file names), collected from a patient given nivolumab and ipilimumab in sequence. The CDR3 reads CASSQTGITEAFF. The CDR3 DNA reads TGCGCCAGCAGCCAAACAGGGATTACTGAAGCTTTCTTT.